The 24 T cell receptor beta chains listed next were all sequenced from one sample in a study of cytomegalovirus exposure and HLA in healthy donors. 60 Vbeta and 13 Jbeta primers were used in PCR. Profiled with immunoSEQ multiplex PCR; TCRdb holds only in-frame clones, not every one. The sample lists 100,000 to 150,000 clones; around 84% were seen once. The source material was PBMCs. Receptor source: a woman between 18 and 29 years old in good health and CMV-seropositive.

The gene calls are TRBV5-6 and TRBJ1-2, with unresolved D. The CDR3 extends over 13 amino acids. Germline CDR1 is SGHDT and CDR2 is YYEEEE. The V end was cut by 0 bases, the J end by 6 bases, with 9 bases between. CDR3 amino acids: CASSLGGPNGYTF. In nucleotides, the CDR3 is TGTGCCAGCAGCTTGGGAGGGCCGAATGGCTACACCTTC.

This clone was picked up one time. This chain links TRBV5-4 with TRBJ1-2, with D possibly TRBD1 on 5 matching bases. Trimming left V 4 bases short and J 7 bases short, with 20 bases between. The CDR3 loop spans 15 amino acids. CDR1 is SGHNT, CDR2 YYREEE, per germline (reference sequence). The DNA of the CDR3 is TGTGCCAGCAGCACACCACAGGATTCGCCTAGTGGCTACACCTTC. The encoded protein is CASSTPQDSPSGYTF.

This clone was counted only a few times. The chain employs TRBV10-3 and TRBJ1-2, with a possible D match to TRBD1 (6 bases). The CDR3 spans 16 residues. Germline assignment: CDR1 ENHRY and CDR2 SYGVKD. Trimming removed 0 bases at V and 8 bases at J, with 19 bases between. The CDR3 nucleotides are TGTGCCATCAGTGAGTCGACAGGTTCGTATGGTAGAGGCTACACCTTC. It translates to CAISESTGSYGRGYTF.

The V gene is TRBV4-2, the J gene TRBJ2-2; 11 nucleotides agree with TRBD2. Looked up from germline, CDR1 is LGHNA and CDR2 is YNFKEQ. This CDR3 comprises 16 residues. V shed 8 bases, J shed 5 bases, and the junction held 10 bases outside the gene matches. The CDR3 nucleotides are TGTGCCAGCGCCTCGCTAGCGGGGGGAGGGACCGGGGAGCTGTTTTTT. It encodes CASASLAGGGTGELFF.

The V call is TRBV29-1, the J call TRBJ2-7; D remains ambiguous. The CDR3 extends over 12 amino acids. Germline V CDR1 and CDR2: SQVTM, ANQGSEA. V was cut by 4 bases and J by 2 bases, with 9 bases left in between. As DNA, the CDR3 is TGCAGCGTTGCAGGAACCGCCTACGAGCAGTACTTC. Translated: CSVAGTAYEQYF.

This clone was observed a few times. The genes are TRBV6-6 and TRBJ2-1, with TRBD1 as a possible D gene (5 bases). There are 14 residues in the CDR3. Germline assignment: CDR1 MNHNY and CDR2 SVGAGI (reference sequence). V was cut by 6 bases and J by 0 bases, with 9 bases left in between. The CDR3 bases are TGTGCCAGCAGGGACATCAGCTCCTACAATGAGCAGTTCTTC. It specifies CASRDISSYNEQFF.

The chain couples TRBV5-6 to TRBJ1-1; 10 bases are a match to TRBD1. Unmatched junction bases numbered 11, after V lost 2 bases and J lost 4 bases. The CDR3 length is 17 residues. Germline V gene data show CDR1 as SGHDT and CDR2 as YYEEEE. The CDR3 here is CASSFPGQGYVGTEAFF. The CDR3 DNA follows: TGTGCCAGCAGCTTCCCGGGACAGGGGTATGTGGGCACTGAAGCTTTCTTT.

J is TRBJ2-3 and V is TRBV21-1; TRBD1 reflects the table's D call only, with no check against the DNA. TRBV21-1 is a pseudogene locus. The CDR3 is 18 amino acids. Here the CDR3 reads CASSQKGDRPFPTDTQYF. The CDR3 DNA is TGTGCCAGCAGCCAAAAGGGGGACAGGCCTTTCCCCACAGATACGCAGTATTTT.

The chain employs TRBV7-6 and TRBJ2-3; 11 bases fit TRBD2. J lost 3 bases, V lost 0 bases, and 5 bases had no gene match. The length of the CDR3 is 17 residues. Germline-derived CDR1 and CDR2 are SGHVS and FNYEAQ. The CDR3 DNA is TGTGCCAGCAGCTTAGCCTTGACTAGCGGGGAGACAGATACGCAGTATTTT. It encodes CASSLALTSGETDTQYF.

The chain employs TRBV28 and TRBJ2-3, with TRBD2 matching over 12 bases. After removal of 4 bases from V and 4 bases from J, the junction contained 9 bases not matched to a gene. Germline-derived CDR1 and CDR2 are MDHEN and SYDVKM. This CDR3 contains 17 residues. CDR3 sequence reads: CASSSLRLAGGPDTQYF. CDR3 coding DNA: TGTGCCAGCAGTTCCCTTCGGCTAGCGGGGGGGCCAGATACGCAGTATTTT.

The CDR3 DNA follows: TGCGCCAGCAGCTTGGATACCAGGGGGAGGCCCCAAGAGACCCAGTACTTC. It translates to CASSLDTRGRPQETQYF. V gene TRBV5-1 combines with J gene TRBJ2-5; TRBD1 is a possible D gene (7 bases). Trimming took 0 bases from V and 1 from J, leaving 16 bases between them. The CDR3 contains 17 residues. Per the germline V gene, CDR1 is SGHRS and CDR2 is YFSETQ.

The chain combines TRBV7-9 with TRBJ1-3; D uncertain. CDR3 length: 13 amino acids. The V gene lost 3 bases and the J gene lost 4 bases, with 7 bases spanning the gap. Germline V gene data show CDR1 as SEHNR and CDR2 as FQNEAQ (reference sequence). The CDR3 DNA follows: TGTGCCAGCAGCTTCATTGCGGGAAACACCATATATTTT. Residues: CASSFIAGNTIYF. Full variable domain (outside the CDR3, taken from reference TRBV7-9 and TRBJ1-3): DTGVSQNPRHKITKRGQNVTFRCDPISEHNRLYWYRQTLGQGPEFLTYFQNEAQLEKSRLLSDRFSAERPKGSFSTLEIQRTEQGDSAMYLCASSFIAGNTIYFGEGSWLTVV.

The CDR3, as DNA: TGTGCCAGCTCACCTGGGGCGGGGACTGAAGCTTTCTTT. The encoded protein is CASSPGAGTEAFF. The rearrangement uses TRBV18 and TRBJ1-1; weak D call: TRBD1 (5 bases). The CDR3 is 13 amino acids. Trimming pared 3 bases from V and 5 bases from J, leaving 10 bases between. In germline, CDR1 is KGHSH, CDR2 LQKENI.

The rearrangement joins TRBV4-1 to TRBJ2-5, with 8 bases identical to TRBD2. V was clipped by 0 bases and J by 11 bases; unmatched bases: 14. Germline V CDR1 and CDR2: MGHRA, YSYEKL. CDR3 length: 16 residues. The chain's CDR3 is CASSQDLGVAGREQYF. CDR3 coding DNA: TGCGCCAGCAGCCAAGATTTAGGGGTAGCGGGGCGGGAGCAGTACTTC.

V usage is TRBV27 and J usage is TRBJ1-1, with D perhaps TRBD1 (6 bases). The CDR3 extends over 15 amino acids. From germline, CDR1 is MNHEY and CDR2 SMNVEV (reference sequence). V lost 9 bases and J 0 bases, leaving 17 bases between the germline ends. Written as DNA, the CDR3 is TGTGCCAGTTACCCCGGGGACATTATGAACACTGAAGCTTTCTTT. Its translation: CASYPGDIMNTEAFF.

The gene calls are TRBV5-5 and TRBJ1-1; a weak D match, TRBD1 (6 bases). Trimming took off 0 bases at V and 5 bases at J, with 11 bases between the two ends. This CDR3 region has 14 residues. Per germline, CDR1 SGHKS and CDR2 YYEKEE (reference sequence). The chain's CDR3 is CASSLARGRTEAFF. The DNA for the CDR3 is TGTGCCAGCAGCTTGGCGCGGGGGCGGACTGAAGCTTTCTTT.

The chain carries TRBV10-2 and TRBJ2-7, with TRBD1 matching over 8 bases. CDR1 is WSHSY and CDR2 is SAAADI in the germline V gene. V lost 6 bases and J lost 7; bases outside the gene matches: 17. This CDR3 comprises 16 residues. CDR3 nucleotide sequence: TGCGCCAGCAGCCACCCCGGAGGACAGGGAGGAGGGGAGCAGTACTTC. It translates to CASSHPGGQGGGEQYF.

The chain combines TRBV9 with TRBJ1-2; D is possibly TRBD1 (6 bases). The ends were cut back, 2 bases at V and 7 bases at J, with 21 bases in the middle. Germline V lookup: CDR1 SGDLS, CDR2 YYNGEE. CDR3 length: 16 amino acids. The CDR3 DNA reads TGTGCCAGCAGCGTCTTTTCCGGGGGGCCAGAGGGTGGCTACACCTTC. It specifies CASSVFSGGPEGGYTF.

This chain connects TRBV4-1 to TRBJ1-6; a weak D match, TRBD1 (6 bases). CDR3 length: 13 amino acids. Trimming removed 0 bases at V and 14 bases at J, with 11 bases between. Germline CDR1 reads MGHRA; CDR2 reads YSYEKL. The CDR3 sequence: CASSQDDRQTLHF. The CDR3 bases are TGCGCCAGCAGCCAAGATGACAGGCAAACCCTCCACTTT.

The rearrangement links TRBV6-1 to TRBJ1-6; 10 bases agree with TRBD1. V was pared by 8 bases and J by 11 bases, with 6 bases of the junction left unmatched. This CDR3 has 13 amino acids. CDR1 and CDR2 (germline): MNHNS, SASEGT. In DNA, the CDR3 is TGTGCCAGCGAGAGGACAGGGGGACCACCCCTCCACTTT. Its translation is CASERTGGPPLHF.

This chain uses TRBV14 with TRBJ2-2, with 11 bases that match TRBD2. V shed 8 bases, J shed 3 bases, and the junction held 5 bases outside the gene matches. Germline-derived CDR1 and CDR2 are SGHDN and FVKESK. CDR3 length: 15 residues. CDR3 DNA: TGTGCCAGCTTCTCTAGCGGGGGGCACACCGGGGAGCTGTTTTTT. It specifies CASFSSGGHTGELFF.

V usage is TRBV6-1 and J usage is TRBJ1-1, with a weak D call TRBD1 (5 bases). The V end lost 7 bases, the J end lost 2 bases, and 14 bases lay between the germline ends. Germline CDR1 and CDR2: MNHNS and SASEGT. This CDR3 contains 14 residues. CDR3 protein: CASNFGAFNTEAFF. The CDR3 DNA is TGTGCCAGCAATTTTGGGGCTTTTAACACTGAAGCTTTCTTT.

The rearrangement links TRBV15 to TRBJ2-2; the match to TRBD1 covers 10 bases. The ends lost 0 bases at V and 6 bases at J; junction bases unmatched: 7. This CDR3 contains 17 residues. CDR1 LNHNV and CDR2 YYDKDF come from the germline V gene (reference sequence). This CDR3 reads CATSRDFGQGEAGELFF. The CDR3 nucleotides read TGTGCCACCAGCAGAGATTTCGGACAGGGGGAAGCCGGGGAGCTGTTTTTT. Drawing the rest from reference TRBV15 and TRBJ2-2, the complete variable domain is DAMVIQNPRYQVTQFGKPVTLSCSQTLNHNVMYWYQQKSSQAPKLLFHYYDKDFNNEADTPDNFQSRRPNTSFCFLDIRSPGLGDTAMYLCATSRDFGQGEAGELFFGEGSRLTVL.

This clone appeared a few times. CDR3 in DNA: TGTGCCAGCAGCTTAGAGGGCGGGGGGCCCCACAATGAGCAGTTCTTC. Translation: CASSLEGGGPHNEQFF. The chain employs TRBV7-2 and TRBJ2-1; 8 bases agree with TRBD2. The CDR3 extends over 16 amino acids. Germline V gene lookup returns CDR1 SGHTA and CDR2 FQGNSA. The V and J ends lost 1 base and 5 bases, in that order; junction bases with no gene match: 7.